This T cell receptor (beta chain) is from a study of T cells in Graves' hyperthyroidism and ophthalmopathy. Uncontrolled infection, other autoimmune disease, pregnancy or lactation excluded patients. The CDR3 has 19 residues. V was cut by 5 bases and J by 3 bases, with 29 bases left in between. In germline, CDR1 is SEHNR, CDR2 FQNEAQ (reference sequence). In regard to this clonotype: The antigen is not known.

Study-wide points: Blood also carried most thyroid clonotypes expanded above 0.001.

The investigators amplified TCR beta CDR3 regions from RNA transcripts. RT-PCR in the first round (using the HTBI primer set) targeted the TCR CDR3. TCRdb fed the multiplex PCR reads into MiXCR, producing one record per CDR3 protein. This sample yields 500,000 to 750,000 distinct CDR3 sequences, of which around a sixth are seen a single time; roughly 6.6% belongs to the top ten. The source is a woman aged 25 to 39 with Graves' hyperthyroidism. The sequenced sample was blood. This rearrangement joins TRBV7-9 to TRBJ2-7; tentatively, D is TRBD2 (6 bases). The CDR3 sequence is CASSPAINRPGTPGYEQYF. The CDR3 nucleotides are TGTGCCAGCAGCCCTGCAATAAACAGACCCGGGACTCCAGGCTACGAGCAGTACTTC.